Listed below are T cell receptor beta chains from one sample, sequenced in a study of T cells in Graves' hyperthyroidism and ophthalmopathy. TCRdb re-called the multiplex PCR reads with MiXCR, one entry per CDR3 protein. This sample has 210,000 or so distinct CDR3 sequences, with roughly 15% found just once. Sequences were obtained from blood. These receptors all come from a man in his fifties or sixties with Graves' hyperthyroidism. CDR3s include the opening cysteine and the closing phenylalanine or tryptophan. The order of the fields is J gene, V gene, clone size, CDR3 length, D gene, CDR3 DNA, CDR3 protein. D genes are given only for firm matches. Clone sizes are given selectively: once, few, many, or a class where the clone is expanded.

TRBJ2-2 | TRBV12-3/TRBV12-4 | few | 16 | NA | TGTGCCTGCAGTTTTCCAATAGGAGGTAACACCGGGGAGCTGTTTTTT | CACSFPIGGNTGELFF
TRBJ2-1 | TRBV6-2/TRBV6-3 | many | 13 | NA | TGTGCCAGCGGAGAGCTTGACTTCAATGAGCAGTTCTTC | CASGELDFNEQFF
TRBJ1-2 | TRBV18 | many | 13 | NA | TGTGCCAGCTCACCCGACAGTAACTATGGCTACACCTTC | CASSPDSNYGYTF
TRBJ2-7 | TRBV24-1 | once | 14 | NA | TGTGCCACCAGTGATTCCGGAGGCGGCTACGAGCAGTACTTC | CATSDSGGGYEQYF
TRBJ2-1 | TRBV11-1 | NA | 13 | NA | TGTGCCAGCAGCTTCACAAGCTACAATGAGCAGTTCTTC | CASSFTSYNEQFF
TRBJ2-1 | TRBV19 | many | 16 | TRBD2 | TGTGCCAGTAGTATATTCGCGCCTAGCGGATTCAATGAGCAGTTCTTC | CASSIFAPSGFNEQFF
TRBJ2-7 | TRBV6-6 | few | 19 | NA | TGTGCCAGCAGTTACTCAACGGGCCAGACTCCTATTGGGTACTACGAGCAGTACTTC | CASSYSTGQTPIGYYEQYF
TRBJ1-5 | TRBV7-8 | many | 16 | NA | TGTGCCAGCAGCTTAGAAATTCGCCGGGCAAATCAGCCCCAGCATTTT | CASSLEIRRANQPQHF
TRBJ2-1 | TRBV27 | many | 14 | NA | TGTGCCAGCAGTCAGTCGAGAGTTGGTAAGGAGCAGTTCTTC | CASSQSRVGKEQFF
TRBJ2-1 | TRBV29-1 | few | 17 | TRBD2 | TGCAGCGTTGAAGATCCCATAGCGGGAGCCGTCTACAATGAGCAGTTCTTC | CSVEDPIAGAVYNEQFF
TRBJ1-5 | TRBV6-2/TRBV6-3 | NA | 14 | TRBD1 | TGTGCCAGCGACACGGGACAGGGGAGTCAGCCCCAGCATTTT | CASDTGQGSQPQHF
TRBJ2-3 | TRBV2 | many | 13 | NA | TGTGCCAGCAATGGTTACGGCACAGATACGCAGTATTTT | CASNGYGTDTQYF
TRBJ2-5 | TRBV9 | NA | 16 | TRBD2 | TGTGCCAGCAGCGTAGAGGGACTAGCGGGACAAGAGACCCAGTACTTC | CASSVEGLAGQETQYF